This passage covers 8 T cell receptor beta chains from one sample sequenced in a study of blood T cell repertoires in COVID-19 (TCRdb year 2020). The library was produced with the immunoSEQ multiplex PCR assay. TCRdb carries this immuneACCESS record with in-frame sequences only. Its versions omit some clonotypes, under half of them owing to an unresolved V gene in the studies checked, with the rest unexplained. Present in this sample are 350,000 to 450,000 clones, 85% of which were seen just once. The top ten hold 3.5% to 4% of the sample. Sequencing was performed on peripheral blood. The receptors derive from a woman aged 18-29 years with acute or convalescent COVID-19.

The chain links TRBV5-4 to TRBJ1-2, with D hard to call. Germline V gives CDR1 SGHNT, CDR2 YYREEE (reference sequence). The CDR3 is made up of 15 amino acids. Trimming pared 0 bases from V and 4 bases from J, leaving 13 bases between. The CDR3 coding sequence is TGTGCCAGCAGCTTGGACCTCGAGGCAGCCTATGGCTACACCTTC. Its translation is CASSLDLEAAYGYTF.

This chain joins TRBV6-1 and TRBJ1-5; perhaps TRBD1 as D (5 bases). In germline, CDR1 is MNHNS, CDR2 SASEGT. Trimming took 3 bases from V and 6 from J, leaving 21 bases between them. The CDR3 is 17 amino acids. The CDR3 here is CASSDTHWGPGGQPQHF. Written as DNA, the CDR3 is TGTGCCAGCAGTGATACCCATTGGGGACCGGGGGGTCAGCCCCAGCATTTT.

The chain couples TRBV29-1 to TRBJ1-2; possibly TRBD1 for D (6 bases). In germline, CDR1 is SQVTM, CDR2 ANQGSEA. Trimming left V 6 bases short and J 3 bases short, with 8 bases between. This CDR3 has 11 residues. CDR3 region: CSVQGDYGYTF. The CDR3 DNA reads as TGCAGCGTACAGGGAGACTATGGCTACACCTTC. Supplemented by reference TRBV29-1 and TRBJ1-2, the full variable domain reads SAVISQKPSRDICQRGTSLTIQCQVDSQVTMMFWYRQQPGQSLTLIATANQGSEATYESGFVIDKFPISRPNLTFSTLTVSNMSPEDSSIYLCSVQGDYGYTFGSGTRLTVV.

The CDR3 DNA is TGTGCCAGCAGCCGAGTTAGGGGGCGCTTCTACGAGCAGTACTTC. Translation: CASSRVRGRFYEQYF. V and J are TRBV7-9 and TRBJ2-7; 7 bases map to TRBD1. The CDR3 contains 15 residues. Germline V gene lookup returns CDR1 SEHNR and CDR2 FQNEAQ (reference sequence). J was trimmed by 3 bases and V by 5 bases; bases with no gene match: 10.

The genes are TRBV19 and TRBJ1-5, with 8 bases fitting TRBD1. The germline gives CDR1 LNHDA, CDR2 SQIVND (reference sequence). V lost 0 bases to trimming and J lost 7 bases; unmatched junction nucleotides: 8. CDR3 length: 16 residues. In DNA form, the CDR3 reads TGTGCCAGTAGTATAGAGGCAGGGGGCCCGAGGCAGCCCCAGCATTTT. As protein: CASSIEAGGPRQPQHF.

V gene TRBV19 combines with J gene TRBJ2-1; 14 nucleotides align to TRBD2. The CDR3 loop spans 16 amino acids. Unmatched junction bases numbered 8, after V lost 5 bases and J lost 8 bases. Germline V lookup: CDR1 LNHDA, CDR2 SQIVND (reference sequence). The CDR3 sequence: CASSRAGTSGSDEQFF. The CDR3 DNA reads TGTGCCAGTAGTCGAGCCGGGACTAGCGGGAGTGATGAGCAGTTCTTC.

The V gene is TRBV9, the J gene TRBJ1-2; no firm D call. This CDR3 region has 13 residues. Trimming stripped 4 bases from V and 7 bases from J, with 14 bases between. CDR1 is SGDLS, CDR2 YYNGEE, per germline. The CDR3 sequence is CASSREFESGYTF. CDR3 sequence (DNA): TGTGCCAGCAGCCGGGAGTTTGAGTCTGGCTACACCTTC.

The rearrangement links TRBV2 to TRBJ1-6; the D is unclear. V was pared by 6 bases and J by 12 bases, with 12 bases between. Germline V lookup: CDR1 SNHLY, CDR2 FYNNEI. The CDR3 runs 12 residues. CDR3 coding DNA: TGTGCCAGCAGAATTGAGACGGGACCCCTCCACTTT. Translation: CASRIETGPLHF.